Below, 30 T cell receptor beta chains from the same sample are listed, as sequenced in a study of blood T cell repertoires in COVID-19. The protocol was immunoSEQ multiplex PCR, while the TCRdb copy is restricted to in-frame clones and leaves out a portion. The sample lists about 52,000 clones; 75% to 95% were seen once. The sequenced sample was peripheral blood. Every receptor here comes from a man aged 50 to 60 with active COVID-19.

CDR3 nucleotides: TGTGCCAGCAGCTTAGGCGGCAGCTCCGGAAACACCATATATTTT. Its translation is CASSLGGSSGNTIYF. The rearrangement links TRBV7-2 to TRBJ1-3; no reliable D call. The V gene's germline CDR1 is SGHTA and CDR2 FQGNSA. The CDR3 has 15 residues. Trimming removed 1 base from V and 4 bases from J, with 11 bases in between.

The CDR3 reads CASSAHKTGSYEQYF. The CDR3 nucleotides are TGTGCCAGCAGTGCCCACAAGACAGGTTCCTACGAGCAGTACTTC. This rearrangement joins TRBV25-1 to TRBJ2-7; D perhaps matches TRBD1 (6 bases). CDR1 is MGHDK, CDR2 SYGVNS, per germline. This CDR3 spans 15 amino acids. V lost 4 bases and J 1 base, leaving 14 bases between the germline ends.

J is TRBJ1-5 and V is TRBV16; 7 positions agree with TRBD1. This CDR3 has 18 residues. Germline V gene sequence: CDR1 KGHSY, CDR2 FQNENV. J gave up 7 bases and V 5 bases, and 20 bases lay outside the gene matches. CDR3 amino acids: CASSLRSQFYRGQQPQHF. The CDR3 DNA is TGTGCCAGCAGCTTACGGTCCCAATTTTACAGGGGACAGCAGCCCCAGCATTTT.

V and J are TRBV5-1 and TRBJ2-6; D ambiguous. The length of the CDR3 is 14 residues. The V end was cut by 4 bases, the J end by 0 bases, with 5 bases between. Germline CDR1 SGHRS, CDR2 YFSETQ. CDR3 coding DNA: TGCGCCAGCAGCCCGAGCTCTGGGGCCAACGTCCTGACTTTC. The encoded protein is CASSPSSGANVLTF.

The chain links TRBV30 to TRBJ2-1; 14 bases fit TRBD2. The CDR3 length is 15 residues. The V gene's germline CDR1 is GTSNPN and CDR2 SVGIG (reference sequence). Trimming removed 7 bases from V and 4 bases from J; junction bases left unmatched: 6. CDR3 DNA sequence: TGTGCCTTTACCGGGACTAGCGGGAGATACAATGAGCAGTTCTTC. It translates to CAFTGTSGRYNEQFF.

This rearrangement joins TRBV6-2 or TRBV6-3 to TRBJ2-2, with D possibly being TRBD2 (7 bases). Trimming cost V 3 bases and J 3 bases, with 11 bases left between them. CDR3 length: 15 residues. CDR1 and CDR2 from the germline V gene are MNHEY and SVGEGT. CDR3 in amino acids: CASSYGGADTGELFF. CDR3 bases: TGTGCCAGCAGTTATGGGGGGGCGGACACCGGGGAGCTGTTTTTT.

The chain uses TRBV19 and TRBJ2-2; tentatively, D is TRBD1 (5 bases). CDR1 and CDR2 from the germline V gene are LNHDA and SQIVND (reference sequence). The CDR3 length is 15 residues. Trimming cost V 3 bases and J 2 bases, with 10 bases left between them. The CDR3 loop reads CASSIQGSNTGELFF. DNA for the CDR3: TGTGCCAGTAGTATTCAGGGATCCAACACCGGGGAGCTGTTTTTT.

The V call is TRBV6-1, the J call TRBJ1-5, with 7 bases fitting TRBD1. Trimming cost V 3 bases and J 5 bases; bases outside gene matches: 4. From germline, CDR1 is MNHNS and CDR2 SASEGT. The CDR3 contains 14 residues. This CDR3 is CASSDRGADQPQHF. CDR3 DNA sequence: TGTGCCAGCAGTGACAGGGGGGCGGATCAGCCCCAGCATTTT.

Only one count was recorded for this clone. The CDR3 loop is CSVGFGTGRQETQYF. In DNA form, the CDR3 reads TGCAGCGTTGGGTTCGGGACAGGACGACAAGAGACCCAGTACTTC. This chain uses TRBV29-1 with TRBJ2-5; TRBD1 matches at 8 bases. CDR3 length: 15 amino acids. The germline V gene encodes CDR1 SQVTM and CDR2 ANQGSEA. V trimming: 4 bases; J trimming: 2 bases; junction bases outside the gene matches: 9.

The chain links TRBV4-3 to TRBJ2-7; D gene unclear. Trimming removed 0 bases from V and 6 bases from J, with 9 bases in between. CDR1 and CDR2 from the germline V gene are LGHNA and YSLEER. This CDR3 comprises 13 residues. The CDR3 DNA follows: TGCGCCAGCAGCCAAGATACGGGTAGCGAGCAGTACTTC. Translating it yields CASSQDTGSEQYF.

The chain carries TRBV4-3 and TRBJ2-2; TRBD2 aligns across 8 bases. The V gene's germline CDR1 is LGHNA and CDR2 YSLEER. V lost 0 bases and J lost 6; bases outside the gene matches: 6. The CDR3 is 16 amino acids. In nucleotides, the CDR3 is TGCGCCAGCAGCCAAGATATTCGGGGGGGCCCCGGGGAGCTGTTTTTT. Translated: CASSQDIRGGPGELFF.

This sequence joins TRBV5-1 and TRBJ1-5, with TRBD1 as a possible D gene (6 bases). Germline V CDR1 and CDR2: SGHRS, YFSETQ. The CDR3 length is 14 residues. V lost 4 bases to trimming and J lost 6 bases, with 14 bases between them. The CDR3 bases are TGCGCCAGCAGCGTGACAGGATTGGGTCAGCCCCAGCATTTT. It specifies CASSVTGLGQPQHF.

This chain's CDR3 is CASSLAIASVNTGELFF. The CDR3, as DNA: TGTGCCAGCAGCTTAGCGATCGCTAGCGTGAACACCGGGGAGCTGTTTTTT. The chain has TRBV7-8 and TRBJ2-2; D might be TRBD2 (6 bases). From germline, CDR1 is SGHVS and CDR2 FQNEAQ. The V and J ends lost 0 bases and 1 base respectively, with 12 bases between them. The CDR3 extends over 17 amino acids.

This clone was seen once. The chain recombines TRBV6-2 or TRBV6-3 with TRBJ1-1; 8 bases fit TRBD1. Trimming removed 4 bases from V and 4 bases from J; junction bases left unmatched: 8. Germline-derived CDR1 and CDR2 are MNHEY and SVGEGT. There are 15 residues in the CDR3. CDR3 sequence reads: CASSFTGGGRTEAFF. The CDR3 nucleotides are TGTGCCAGCAGTTTTACAGGGGGGGGGCGCACTGAAGCTTTCTTT.

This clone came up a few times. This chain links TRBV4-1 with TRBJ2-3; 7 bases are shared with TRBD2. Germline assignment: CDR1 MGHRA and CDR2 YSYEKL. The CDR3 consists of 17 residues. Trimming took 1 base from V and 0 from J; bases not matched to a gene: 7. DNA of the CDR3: TGCGCCAGCAGCCAAGTTTATGCTAGCGGAAGCACAGATACGCAGTATTTT. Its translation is CASSQVYASGSTDTQYF.

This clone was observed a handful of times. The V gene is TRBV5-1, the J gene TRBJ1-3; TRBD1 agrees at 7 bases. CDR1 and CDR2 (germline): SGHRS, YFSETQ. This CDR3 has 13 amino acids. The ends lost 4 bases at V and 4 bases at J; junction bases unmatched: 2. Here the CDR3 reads CASSTDRGNTIYF. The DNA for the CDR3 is TGCGCCAGCAGCACGGACAGGGGAAACACCATATATTTT.

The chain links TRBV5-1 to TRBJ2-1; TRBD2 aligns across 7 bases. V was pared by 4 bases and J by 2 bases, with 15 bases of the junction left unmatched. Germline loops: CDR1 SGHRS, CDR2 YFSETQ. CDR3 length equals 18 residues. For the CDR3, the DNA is TGCGCCAGCAGCCAACAGCGGGACTCTTCCCTAACCTACAATGAGCAGTTCTTC. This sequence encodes CASSQQRDSSLTYNEQFF.

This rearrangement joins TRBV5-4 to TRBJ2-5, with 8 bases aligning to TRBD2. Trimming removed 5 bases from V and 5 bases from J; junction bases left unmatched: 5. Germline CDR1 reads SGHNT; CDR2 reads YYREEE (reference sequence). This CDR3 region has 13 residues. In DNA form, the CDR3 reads TGTGCCAGCAGGGGAAGCGGGAGTGAGACCCAGTACTTC. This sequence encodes CASRGSGSETQYF.

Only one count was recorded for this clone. The DNA for the CDR3 is TGCGCCAGCAGCTGGGACAGGGGTTCTTTCACAGATACGCAGTATTTT. This gives the protein CASSWDRGSFTDTQYF. The chain employs TRBV5-1 and TRBJ2-3; 10 bases line up with TRBD1. The CDR3 length is 16 residues. Germline V CDR1 and CDR2: SGHRS, YFSETQ. With V trimmed by 3 bases and J by 2 bases, 6 bases remained unmatched.

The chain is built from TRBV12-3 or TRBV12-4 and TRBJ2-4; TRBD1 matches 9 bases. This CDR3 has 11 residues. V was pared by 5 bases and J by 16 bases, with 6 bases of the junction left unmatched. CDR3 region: CASSPGQGNYF. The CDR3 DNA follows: TGTGCCAGCAGTCCGGGACAGGGCAATTACTTC.

The DNA for the CDR3 is TGTGCCAGCAGTTCCACAGGGGGCTTAGCTAATGAAAAACTGTTTTTT. This sequence encodes CASSSTGGLANEKLFF. The V call is TRBV27, the J call TRBJ1-4, with 9 bases fitting TRBD1. Germline CDR1 and CDR2: MNHEY and SMNVEV (reference sequence). This CDR3 region has 16 residues. Trimming cost V 4 bases and J 3 bases; bases outside gene matches: 6. Together with reference TRBV27 and TRBJ1-4, the CDR3 gives the full variable domain: EAQVTQNPRYLITVTGKKLTVTCSQNMNHEYMSWYRQDPGLGLRQIYYSMNVEVTDKGDVPEGYKVSRKEKRNFPLILESPSPNQTSLYFCASSSTGGLANEKLFFGSGTQLSVL.

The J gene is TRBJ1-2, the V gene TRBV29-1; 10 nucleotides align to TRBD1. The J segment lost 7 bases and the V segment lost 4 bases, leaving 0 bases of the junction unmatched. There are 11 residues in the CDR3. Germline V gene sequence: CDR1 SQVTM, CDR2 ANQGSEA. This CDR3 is CSVGTGGGYTF. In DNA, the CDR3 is TGCAGCGTTGGGACAGGGGGTGGCTACACCTTC. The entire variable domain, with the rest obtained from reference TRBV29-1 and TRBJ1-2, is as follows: SAVISQKPSRDICQRGTSLTIQCQVDSQVTMMFWYRQQPGQSLTLIATANQGSEATYESGFVIDKFPISRPNLTFSTLTVSNMSPEDSSIYLCSVGTGGGYTFGSGTRLTVV.

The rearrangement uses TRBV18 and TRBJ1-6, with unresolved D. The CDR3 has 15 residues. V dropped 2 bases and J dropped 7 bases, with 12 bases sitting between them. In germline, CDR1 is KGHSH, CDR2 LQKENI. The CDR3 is CASSPGQVDNSPLHF. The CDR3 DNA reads TGTGCCAGCTCACCAGGGCAGGTCGACAATTCACCCCTCCACTTT. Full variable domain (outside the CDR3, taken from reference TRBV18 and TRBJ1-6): NAGVMQNPRHLVRRRGQEARLRCSPMKGHSHVYWYRQLPEEGLKFMVYLQKENIIDESGMPKERFSAEFPKEGPSILRIQQVVRGDSAAYFCASSPGQVDNSPLHFGNGTRLTVT.

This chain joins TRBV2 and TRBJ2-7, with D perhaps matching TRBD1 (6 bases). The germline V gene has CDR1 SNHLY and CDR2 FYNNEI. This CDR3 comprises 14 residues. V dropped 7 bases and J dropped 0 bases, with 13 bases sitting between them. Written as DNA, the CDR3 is TGTGCCAGCAATGGACAGCTCTCCTCCTACGAGCAGTACTTC. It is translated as CASNGQLSSYEQYF. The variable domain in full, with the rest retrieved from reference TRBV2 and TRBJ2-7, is EPEVTQTPSHQVTQMGQEVILRCVPISNHLYFYWYRQILGQKVEFLVSFYNNEISEKSEIFDDQFSVERPDGSNFTLKIRSTKLEDSAMYFCASNGQLSSYEQYFGPGTRLTVT.

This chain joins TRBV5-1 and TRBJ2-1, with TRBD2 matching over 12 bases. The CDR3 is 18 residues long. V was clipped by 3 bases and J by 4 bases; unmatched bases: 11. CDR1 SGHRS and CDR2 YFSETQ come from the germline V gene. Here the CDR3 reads CASSWLRLAGAGYNEQFF. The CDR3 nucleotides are TGCGCCAGCAGCTGGTTGCGACTAGCGGGGGCGGGGTACAATGAGCAGTTCTTC. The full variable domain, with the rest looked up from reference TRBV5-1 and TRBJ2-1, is KAGVTQTPRYLIKTRGQQVTLSCSPISGHRSVSWYQQTPGQGLQFLFEYFSETQRNKGNFPGRFSGRQFSNSRSEMNVSTLELGDSALYLCASSWLRLAGAGYNEQFFGPGTRLTVL.

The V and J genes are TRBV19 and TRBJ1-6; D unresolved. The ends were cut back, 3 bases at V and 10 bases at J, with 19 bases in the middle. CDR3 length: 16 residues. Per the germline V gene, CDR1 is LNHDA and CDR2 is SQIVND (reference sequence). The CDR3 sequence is CASSIPPKGGISPLHF. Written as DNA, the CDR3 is TGTGCCAGTAGTATTCCCCCGAAAGGAGGAATATCACCCCTCCACTTT.

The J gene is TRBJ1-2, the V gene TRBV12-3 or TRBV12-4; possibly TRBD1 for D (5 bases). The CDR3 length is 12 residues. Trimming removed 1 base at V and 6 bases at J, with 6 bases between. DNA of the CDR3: TGTGCCAGCAGTTTAGGCAGGGATGGCTACACCTTC. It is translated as CASSLGRDGYTF.

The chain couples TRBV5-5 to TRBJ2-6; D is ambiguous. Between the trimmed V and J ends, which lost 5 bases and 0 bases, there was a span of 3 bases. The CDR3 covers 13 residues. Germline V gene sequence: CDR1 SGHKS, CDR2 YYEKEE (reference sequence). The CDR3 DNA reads TGTGCCAGCAGTATCTCTGGGGCCAACGTCCTGACTTTC. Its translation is CASSISGANVLTF.

The CDR3 spells CASSLVVAGSDTQYF. CDR3 nucleotides: TGCGCCAGCAGCTTGGTAGTGGCAGGGTCAGATACGCAGTATTTT. The chain joins TRBV5-1 to TRBJ2-3; a possible D gene is TRBD1 (5 bases). Trimming shortened V by 0 bases and J by 4 bases, and 12 bases separated the two germline ends. The germline CDR1 and CDR2 sequences are SGHRS and YFSETQ. This CDR3 contains 15 residues.

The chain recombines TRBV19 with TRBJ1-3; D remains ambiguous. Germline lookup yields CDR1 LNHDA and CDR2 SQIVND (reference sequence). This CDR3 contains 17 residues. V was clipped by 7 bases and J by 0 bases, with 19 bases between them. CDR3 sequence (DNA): TGTGCCAGTACCCGAACCCCGGGGTCCGGCTCTGGAAACACCATATATTTT. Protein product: CASTRTPGSGSGNTIYF.